A selection of T cell receptor beta chains follows, all from one sample in a study of cytomegalovirus exposure and HLA in healthy donors. Here immunoSEQ multiplex PCR was the method, and the copy in TCRdb shows in-frame clones only, minus some. The data hold 50,000 to 70,000 clones, with about 77% observed a single time. Sequencing was performed on PBMCs. The receptors were sampled from a female donor in good health and CMV-seronegative. Both conserved end residues are part of each CDR3. Each record gives: CDR3 protein, CDR3 DNA, D gene, clone size, J gene, V gene. A D gene is named only where the DNA matches it firmly. Size is stated for part of the rows, as once, few or many counts, or as a class when the clone is expanded.

CDR3: CASSSDRVRSYGYTF; DNA: TGTGCCAGCAGCTCGGACAGGGTGAGATCCTATGGCTACACCTTC; D: TRBD1; size: -; J: TRBJ1-2; V: TRBV5-6
CDR3: CASSPGAGSYEQYF; DNA: TGTGCCAGCAGCCCCGGGGCGGGGAGCTACGAGCAGTACTTC; D: -; size: -; J: TRBJ2-7; V: TRBV7-2
CDR3: CASGLEEDTEAFF; DNA: TGTGCTAGTGGTTTGGAGGAGGACACTGAAGCTTTCTTT; D: -; size: -; J: TRBJ1-1; V: TRBV12-5
CDR3: CASRLLATNEKLFF; DNA: TGTGCCAGTAGATTACTTGCAACTAATGAAAAACTGTTTTTT; D: -; size: few; J: TRBJ1-4; V: TRBV19
CDR3: CASSYRTGQRNTEAFF; DNA: TGTGCCAGTAGTTATAGGACAGGACAGAGGAACACTGAAGCTTTCTTT; D: TRBD1; size: -; J: TRBJ1-1; V: TRBV19
CDR3: CAWSVRGKRFGETQYF; DNA: TGTGCCTGGAGTGTACGTGGGAAGCGGTTCGGGGAGACCCAGTACTTC; D: -; size: -; J: TRBJ2-5; V: TRBV30
CDR3: CASSTSGTGPQPQHF; DNA: TGTGCCAGTAGTACCTCCGGGACAGGGCCTCAGCCCCAGCATTTT; D: TRBD1; size: -; J: TRBJ1-5; V: TRBV19
CDR3: CASSFGTSGSLYNEQFF; DNA: TGTGCCAGCAGCTTCGGGACTAGCGGGAGCCTTTACAATGAGCAGTTCTTC; D: TRBD2; size: few; J: TRBJ2-1; V: TRBV7-8
CDR3: CASSVGWTGDYEQYF; DNA: TGTGCCAGCAGCGTAGGTTGGACAGGGGACTACGAGCAGTACTTC; D: TRBD1; size: few; J: TRBJ2-7; V: TRBV9
CDR3: CASSEAEGTNSPLHF; DNA: TGTGCCAGCAGTGAAGCGGAGGGGACTAATTCACCCCTCCACTTT; D: -; size: few; J: TRBJ1-6; V: TRBV6-1
CDR3: CASSRQSGTGGLGTDTQYF; DNA: TGTGCCAGTAGCCGACAATCCGGGACAGGGGGATTGGGCACAGATACGCAGTATTTT; D: TRBD1; size: -; J: TRBJ2-3; V: TRBV19
CDR3: CASSLSGGWKDQPQHF; DNA: TGTGCCAGCAGTTTAAGTGGGGGCTGGAAGGATCAGCCCCAGCATTTT; D: -; size: once; J: TRBJ1-5; V: TRBV28
CDR3: CASSPRPPGGDYGYTF; DNA: TGTGCCAGCTCACCGAGACCCCCAGGGGGCGACTATGGCTACACCTTC; D: TRBD1; size: few; J: TRBJ1-2; V: TRBV18
CDR3: CASRAPGQIPQETQYF; DNA: TGTGCCAGCAGGGCCCCGGGACAAATCCCCCAAGAGACCCAGTACTTC; D: -; size: -; J: TRBJ2-5; V: TRBV28
CDR3: CASSESRGSTDTQYF; DNA: TGTGCCAGCAGTGAGTCTAGGGGATCCACAGATACGCAGTATTTT; D: -; size: -; J: TRBJ2-3; V: TRBV6-1
CDR3: CAIRGQGHEQYF; DNA: TGTGCCATCAGAGGACAGGGCCACGAGCAGTACTTC; D: TRBD1; size: -; J: TRBJ2-7; V: TRBV10-3
CDR3: CASSLRRTGQMTYEQYF; DNA: TGTGCCAGCAGTTTACGGCGAACGGGACAGATGACCTACGAGCAGTACTTC; D: TRBD1; size: -; J: TRBJ2-7; V: TRBV28